Listed below are T cell receptor beta chains from one sample, sequenced in a study of beta chain features in type 1 diabetes. Produced via immunoSEQ multiplex PCR; TCRdb's table is partial and in-frame only. The sample records 45,000 to 60,000 clones, approximately 43% being singletons. Sequencing used stem cell memory CD4+ T cells from blood. These receptors were collected from a man aged 25 to 45 with type 1 diabetes. Both conserved end residues are part of each CDR3. The D gene is left open where the match is weak. Size is stated for part of the rows, as once, few or many counts, or as a class when the clone is expanded.

CASSYFGGTYEQYF,TGTGCCAGCAGTTACTTTGGCGGGACCTACGAGCAGTACTTC,-,TRBJ2-7,TRBV6-5,-
CASTSSSGRAYSEQFF,TGTGCCAGCACTTCCTCTAGCGGGAGGGCCTATAGTGAGCAGTTCTTC,TRBD2,TRBJ2-1,TRBV28,-
CASSFQGATEAFF,TGCGCCAGCAGCTTCCAGGGGGCTACTGAAGCTTTCTTT,TRBD1,TRBJ1-1,TRBV5-1,-
CASSQREEQFF,TGTGCCAGCAGCCAGCGGGAAGAGCAGTTCTTC,TRBD2,TRBJ2-1,TRBV28,-
CASRPGGSYEQYF,TGTGCCAGTAGGCCAGGGGGCTCATACGAGCAGTACTTC,TRBD1,TRBJ2-7,TRBV19,-
CASRNPGLATYEQYF,TGTGCCAGCAGAAACCCGGGACTAGCCACCTACGAGCAGTACTTC,TRBD2,TRBJ2-7,TRBV11-2,few
CASSRPGTSGRASNEQFF,TGTGCCAGCAGTCGTCCCGGGACTAGCGGGAGGGCCTCCAATGAGCAGTTCTTC,TRBD2,TRBJ2-1,TRBV28,-
CASSFAGQGASYEQYF,TGTGCCAGCAGTTTTGCCGGGCAGGGGGCTTCCTACGAGCAGTACTTC,TRBD1,TRBJ2-7,TRBV28,-
CASSLTARREKLFF,TGTGCCAGCAGCTTGACAGCGCGGAGAGAAAAACTGTTTTTT,-,TRBJ1-4,TRBV7-2,few
CASSRTAERGYTF,TGTGCCAGCAGTCGGACAGCCGAGAGGGGCTACACCTTC,-,TRBJ1-2,TRBV28,-
CASSAVAGTGVFEQYF,TGTGCCAGCAGTGCAGTTGCCGGGACAGGGGTTTTCGAGCAGTACTTC,TRBD1,TRBJ2-7,TRBV6-1,-
CASSQTLAASTDTQYF,TGCGCCAGCAGCCAAACACTAGCAGCAAGCACAGATACGCAGTATTTT,-,TRBJ2-3,TRBV4-3,few
CASSGDRRDIQYF,TGTGCCAGCAGTGGGGACAGAAGGGACATTCAGTACTTC,TRBD1,TRBJ2-4,TRBV2,-
CSASGIGELFF,TGCAGTGCTAGCGGTATCGGGGAGCTGTTTTTT,-,TRBJ2-2,TRBV20-1,-
CASSPGTTYTEAFF,TGTGCCAGCAGTCCCGGGACAACTTACACTGAAGCTTTCTTT,-,TRBJ1-1,TRBV2,few
CASSPGQGVKPQHF,TGCGCCAGCAGCCCAGGACAGGGAGTGAAGCCCCAGCATTTT,TRBD1,TRBJ1-5,TRBV5-1,few
CATSLSEGTGYTF,TGTGCCACCAGCCTCTCGGAGGGGACGGGGTACACCTTC,-,TRBJ1-2,TRBV15,-
CASSLTGLLEQRAEAFF,TGCGCCAGCAGTCTTACAGGACTACTTGAACAGAGGGCTGAAGCTTTCTTT,-,TRBJ1-1,TRBV4-1,few
CASSRTGGEQYF,TGTGCCAGCAGCCGGACAGGGGGCGAGCAGTACTTC,TRBD1,TRBJ2-7,TRBV5-8,few
CASSQDRFGGYTF,TGTGCCAGCAGCCAAGATCGGTTCGGTGGCTACACCTTC,-,TRBJ1-2,TRBV4-2,-
CASSLVSSGANVLTF,TGTGCCAGCAGCTTAGTTAGCTCTGGGGCCAACGTCCTGACTTTC,-,TRBJ2-6,TRBV7-2,few
CAWSVQGNEQYF,TGTGCCTGGAGTGTACAGGGTAACGAGCAGTACTTC,-,TRBJ2-7,TRBV30,-
CAWRTYYNEQFF,TGTGCCTGGAGGACTTATTACAATGAGCAGTTCTTC,-,TRBJ2-1,TRBV30,few
CSARGYETQYF,TGCAGCGCAAGGGGTTACGAGACCCAGTACTTC,-,TRBJ2-5,TRBV29-1,few
CASRTGGYGYTF,TGTGCCAGCAGGACGGGGGGGTATGGCTACACCTTC,-,TRBJ1-2,TRBV28,-
CASSIGTKNTGELFF,TGTGCCAGTAGTATAGGGACTAAGAACACCGGGGAGCTGTTTTTT,-,TRBJ2-2,TRBV19,-
CASSPPVGVRDTGELFF,TGTGCCAGCTCACCACCGGTAGGAGTTCGGGACACCGGGGAGCTGTTTTTT,-,TRBJ2-2,TRBV18,few
CAIRRSGQNEKLFF,TGTGCCATCAGAAGGTCGGGACAGAATGAAAAACTGTTTTTT,TRBD1,TRBJ1-4,TRBV10-3,-
CASSLYRSTDTQYF,TGTGCCAGCAGTTTATACAGAAGCACAGATACGCAGTATTTT,-,TRBJ2-3,TRBV27,few
CASSVGLAGANEQFF,TGTGCCAGCAGCGTCGGACTAGCGGGAGCCAATGAGCAGTTCTTC,TRBD2,TRBJ2-1,TRBV9,-
CASSSSGDTQYF,TGTGCCAGCAGCTCCTCGGGAGATACGCAGTATTTT,-,TRBJ2-3,TRBV7-2,-
CASGLAGAGEQYF,TGTGCCAGTGGACTAGCGGGAGCAGGAGAGCAGTACTTC,TRBD2,TRBJ2-7,TRBV14,-
CASSLSRDTEAFF,TGTGCCAGCAGCTTATCACGGGACACTGAAGCTTTCTTT,-,TRBJ1-1,TRBV7-9,-
CAWSVGRGRGDTQYF,TGTGCCTGGAGTGTAGGCAGGGGAAGGGGAGATACGCAGTATTTT,-,TRBJ2-3,TRBV30,-
CSVNRGGGNEQFF,TGCAGCGTTAACAGGGGTGGAGGCAATGAGCAGTTCTTC,TRBD1,TRBJ2-1,TRBV29-1,-
CASSLTGITGELFF,TGCGCCAGCAGCCTCACAGGGATCACCGGGGAGCTGTTTTTT,-,TRBJ2-2,TRBV4-1,-
CASSPRTASGAFF,TGTGCCAGCAGCCCCCGGACAGCCTCTGGGGCTTTCTTT,-,TRBJ1-1,TRBV7-2,-
CASSLGGGGGETQYF,TGTGCCAGCAGCTTAGGCGGTGGGGGGGGAGAGACCCAGTACTTC,TRBD2,TRBJ2-5,TRBV7-2,few
CASSLFPGGRATDTQYF,TGTGCCAGCAGTTTATTCCCAGGCGGGAGGGCCACAGATACGCAGTATTTT,TRBD2,TRBJ2-3,TRBV28,-
CASSPGQIQETQYF,TGTGCCAGCAGTCCCGGACAGATCCAAGAGACCCAGTACTTC,-,TRBJ2-5,TRBV28,few
CASSFRQGGQYF,TGTGCCAGCAGCTTTCGTCAAGGGGGGCAGTATTTT,-,TRBJ2-3,TRBV7-2,few
CATSRDRTSGRVGEQFF,TGTGCCACCAGCAGAGACCGGACTAGCGGGAGAGTCGGTGAGCAGTTCTTC,TRBD2,TRBJ2-1,TRBV15,-
CASSVDPGVANYGYTF,TGTGCCAGCAGCGTGGACCCAGGGGTGGCTAACTATGGCTACACCTTC,-,TRBJ1-2,TRBV9,-
CASSQGIGGYYGYTF,TGTGCCAGCAGCCAAGGGATTGGAGGGTACTATGGCTACACCTTC,-,TRBJ1-2,TRBV14,-
CASSTNRGLNTEAFF,TGTGCCAGCAGCACCAACAGGGGCTTGAACACTGAAGCTTTCTTT,TRBD1,TRBJ1-1,TRBV7-6,-
CASSSRRPWEEVQETQYF,TGTGCCAGCAGCTCGCGACGCCCCTGGGAGGAGGTTCAAGAGACCCAGTACTTC,-,TRBJ2-5,TRBV7-2,-
CASSENTIYEQYF,TGTGCCAGCAGTGAAAACACAATTTACGAGCAGTACTTC,-,TRBJ2-7,TRBV6-1,-
CASAGAPNLNYGYTF,TGTGCCAGCGCAGGCGCCCCGAATCTCAACTATGGCTACACCTTC,-,TRBJ1-2,TRBV6-6,-
CASSYGQVYEQYF,TGCGCCAGCAGTTATGGACAAGTCTACGAGCAGTACTTC,-,TRBJ2-7,TRBV5-1,few
CASSSRNGGGNTTYF,TGCGCCAGCAGCTCAAGAAACGGAGGTGGAAACACCACATATTTT,-,TRBJ1-3,TRBV4-3,once
CSADRAYEQYF,TGCAGTGCAGACAGGGCCTACGAGCAGTACTTC,TRBD1,TRBJ2-7,TRBV20-1,few